The 21 T cell receptor beta chains in this list originate from one sample, sequenced in a study of identical twins. TCRdb called the 5' RACE reads again in MiXCR, with one record for every CDR3 protein. This table has around 500,000 distinct CDR3 sequences, 14% appearing once. Separately, the same data were catalogued under a study of yellow fever vaccine responses in identical twins.

Sequenced material: CD4+ T cells sorted from blood. These TCRs come from a woman aged 18-29 years in good health.

This clonotype was detected a few times. The chain carries TRBV5-1 and TRBJ2-5; 8 nucleotides match TRBD1. This CDR3 region has 17 residues. Germline-derived CDR1 and CDR2 are SGHRS and YFSETQ. After removal of 5 bases from V and 1 base from J, the junction contained 13 bases not matched to a gene. This CDR3 is CASSLVPGTGFQETQYF. CDR3 in DNA: TGCGCCAGCAGTTTAGTTCCCGGGACAGGTTTCCAAGAGACCCAGTACTTC.

In DNA form, the CDR3 reads TGTGCCAGCAGGAAGACTAACAACAATGAGCAGTTCTTC. This translates into CASRKTNNNEQFF. The chain recombines TRBV6-1 with TRBJ2-1; maybe TRBD2 (5 bases). Trimming left V 6 bases short and J 5 bases short, with 11 bases between. Germline V gives CDR1 MNHNS, CDR2 SASEGT. This CDR3 has 13 amino acids.

This clonotype was counted a few times. The CDR3 nucleotides are TGTGCCAGCAGGACCGCCGGGACCTACGAGCAGTACTTC. It is translated as CASRTAGTYEQYF. The chain links TRBV12-3 or TRBV12-4 to TRBJ2-7; a possible D gene is TRBD2 (5 bases). Trimming cost V 6 bases and J 2 bases, with 11 bases left between them. The CDR3 sequence is 13 residues long.

The chain employs TRBV10-3 and TRBJ2-3; the match to TRBD2 covers 13 bases. The V gene's germline CDR1 is ENHRY and CDR2 SYGVKD. This CDR3 is built from 16 residues. V was pared by 3 bases and J by 3 bases, with 3 bases of the junction left unmatched. CDR3 loop: CAISDPTSGRTDTQYF. The CDR3 DNA reads as TGTGCCATCAGTGACCCGACTAGCGGGAGGACAGATACGCAGTATTTT.

This clonotype has a count of ten or more. The chain couples TRBV2 to TRBJ1-1, with a possible D match to TRBD1 (5 bases). The CDR3 totals 11 residues. With 6 bases removed from V and 4 bases from J, the gap between germline ends came to 6 bases. CDR1 is SNHLY and CDR2 is FYNNEI in the germline V gene. The CDR3 region has the DNA TGTGCCAGCAGAAGGGGCACTGAAGCTTTCTTT. It specifies CASRRGTEAFF.

This clonotype was detected many times. Because the CDR3's place on the DNA is in doubt, the DNA is left out and the CDR3 is given as listed by TCRdb. The chain uses TRBV28 and TRBJ2-3; the listed D gene, TRBD2, was not tested against the DNA. Counting both end residues, the CDR3 totals 16 amino acids. Per the germline V gene, CDR1 is MDHEN and CDR2 is SYDVKM. The CDR3 here is CASSSSASGGRDTQYF.

This clonotype was seen only a few times. The rearrangement uses TRBV3-1 and TRBJ1-1; D call uncertain. The CDR3 loop spans 14 amino acids. CDR1 is LGHDT, CDR2 YNNKEL, per germline (reference sequence). Trimming cost V 1 base and J 3 bases, with 9 bases left between them. CDR3 nucleotides: TGTGCCAGCAGCCAAGCCCTCGGGGACACTGAAGCTTTCTTT. Encoded protein: CASSQALGDTEAFF.

This clonotype was seen a handful of times. V usage is TRBV3-1 and J usage is TRBJ2-3; D is undetermined. V shed 2 bases and J shed 5 bases, with 5 bases lying between them. This CDR3 region has 12 residues. CDR1 is LGHDT, CDR2 YNNKEL, per germline (reference sequence). CDR3 nucleotide sequence: TGTGCCAGCAGCCAACACGGAGATACGCAGTATTTT. This sequence encodes CASSQHGDTQYF.

This clonotype appeared many times. The rearrangement joins TRBV29-1 to TRBJ2-7; possibly TRBD1 for D (5 bases). The germline CDR1 and CDR2 sequences are SQVTM and ANQGSEA. The CDR3 is made up of 12 amino acids. V lost 8 bases and J lost 2, with 13 bases in between. CDR3 DNA sequence: TGCAGCCCTCCGACAGAAACCTACGAGCAGTACTTC. This translates into CSPPTETYEQYF.

The J gene is TRBJ2-2, the V gene TRBV5-6; 7 bases fit TRBD1. V lost 1 base to trimming and J lost 1 base; unmatched junction nucleotides: 1. CDR1 and CDR2 from the germline V gene are SGHDT and YYEEEE. The length of the CDR3 is 15 residues. CDR3 DNA: TGTGCCAGCAGCTTGTGGGACAGGAACACCGGGGAGCTGTTTTTT. The encoded protein is CASSLWDRNTGELFF.

This clonotype was picked up a small number of times. The V and J genes are TRBV5-1 and TRBJ2-1; 7 positions match TRBD2. Germline CDR1 reads SGHRS; CDR2 reads YFSETQ. V gave up 0 bases and J gave up 7 bases; unmatched junction bases: 13. CDR3 length: 17 amino acids. The CDR3 nucleotides read TGCGCCAGCAGCTTGGTCGCTAGCGGATCTTTCGGTAATGAGCAGTTCTTC. Protein sequence: CASSLVASGSFGNEQFF. Full variable domain (outside the CDR3, taken from reference TRBV5-1 and TRBJ2-1): KAGVTQTPRYLIKTRGQQVTLSCSPISGHRSVSWYQQTPGQGLQFLFEYFSETQRNKGNFPGRFSGRQFSNSRSEMNVSTLELGDSALYLCASSLVASGSFGNEQFFGPGTRLTVL.

The chain combines TRBV12-3 or TRBV12-4 with TRBJ1-1; D is undetermined. The CDR3 runs 12 residues. The germline V and J ends were trimmed by 5 bases and 5 bases, with 9 bases remaining between them. The CDR3 nucleotides are TGTGCCAGCAGTCTTCAGTGGACTGAAGCTTTCTTT. It encodes CASSLQWTEAFF.

This clonotype was picked up many times. The chain links TRBV10-3 to TRBJ2-5, with D perhaps TRBD1 (6 bases). The CDR3 runs 14 residues. Trimming shortened V by 0 bases and J by 3 bases, and 8 bases separated the two germline ends. CDR1 and CDR2 (germline): ENHRY, SYGVKD. CDR3: CAISESGTKETQYF. For the CDR3, the DNA is TGTGCCATCAGTGAGTCGGGGACAAAAGAGACCCAGTACTTC.

CDR3 protein: CASSQRGGRVPPDYEQYF. The CDR3 DNA reads TGTGCCAGCAGCCAGAGAGGGGGGCGAGTTCCCCCCGACTACGAGCAGTACTTC. The chain recombines TRBV14 with TRBJ2-7; D assignment may be TRBD1 or TRBD2 (6 bases each). V lost 3 bases, J lost 3 bases, and 24 bases lay in between. The CDR3 sequence is 18 residues long. CDR1 and CDR2 (germline): SGHDN, FVKESK.

This clonotype showed up many times. The chain combines TRBV10-3 with TRBJ2-3; 13 bases map to TRBD2. V shed 10 bases and J 2 bases; nucleotides not matched to a gene: 15. Germline CDR1 ENHRY, CDR2 SYGVKD. CDR3 size: 18 residues. CDR3: CATFNIPGTSGATDTQYF. CDR3 DNA sequence: TGTGCCACATTCAATATCCCCGGGACTAGCGGGGCCACAGATACGCAGTATTTT.

This clonotype was seen at least ten times. This chain connects TRBV20-1 to TRBJ2-7, with 11 bases identical to TRBD2. The germline gives CDR1 DFQATT, CDR2 SNEGSKA (reference sequence). CDR3 length equals 12 residues. The trim removed 2 bases at V and 7 bases at J, leaving 1 base unmatched. CDR3 in amino acids: CSARLAGGEQYF. The CDR3 DNA sequence: TGCAGTGCTAGACTAGCGGGAGGTGAGCAGTACTTC.

The chain combines TRBV25-1 with TRBJ2-7; 9 bases are a match to TRBD2. This CDR3 has 13 residues. The germline V gene has CDR1 MGHDK and CDR2 SYGVNS. The CDR3 nucleotides are TGTGCTTCCCGAGGGACTAGCTTCTACGAGCAGTACTTC. This encodes CASRGTSFYEQYF.

This clonotype appeared a few times. The V and J genes are TRBV20-1 and TRBJ2-7; 9 nucleotides agree with TRBD1. The junction had 10 bases not matched to a gene; V was cut back by 5 bases and J by 5 bases. Per germline, CDR1 DFQATT and CDR2 SNEGSKA (reference sequence). This CDR3 has 14 amino acids. The CDR3 nucleotides are TGCAGTGCTTTTCCGGGACAGGGCTACCACGAGCAGTACTTC. This translates into CSAFPGQGYHEQYF.

There are a few counts of this clonotype. V and J are TRBV7-9 and TRBJ1-2; 10 nucleotides align to TRBD1. Unmatched junction bases numbered 4, after V lost 5 bases and J lost 4 bases. CDR3 length equals 14 residues. Germline values: CDR1 SEHNR, CDR2 FQNEAQ (reference sequence). The CDR3 loop reads CASSPRTGGYGYTF. DNA for the CDR3: TGTGCCAGCAGCCCACGGACAGGGGGCTATGGCTACACCTTC.

The chain joins TRBV2 to TRBJ1-2; 9 nucleotides align to TRBD1. CDR1 and CDR2 (germline): SNHLY, FYNNEI. Losses at the gene ends were 5 bases for V and 1 base for J; bases not matched to a gene: 5. The CDR3 is 15 residues long. The CDR3 loop is CASSPDRGGNYGYTF. In DNA form, the CDR3 reads TGTGCCAGCAGTCCAGACAGGGGGGGTAACTATGGCTACACCTTC.

The J gene is TRBJ2-2, the V gene TRBV7-3; either TRBD1 or TRBD2 may supply D (5 bases each). The CDR3 length is 17 residues. Germline loops: CDR1 SGHTA, CDR2 FQGTGA. The V gene lost 6 bases and the J gene lost 0 bases, with 17 bases spanning the gap. For the CDR3, the DNA is TGTGCCAGCAGTCTAGGGGCGAGGGCATCGAACACCGGGGAGCTGTTTTTT. This translates into CASSLGARASNTGELFF.